The source of this T cell receptor beta chain is a study of blood T cell repertoires in COVID-19. Germline V gene lookup returns CDR1 LNHDA and CDR2 SQIVND (reference sequence). The CDR3 loop spans 17 amino acids. The ends lost 3 bases at V and 6 bases at J; junction bases unmatched: 5. Measured with immunoSEQ multiplex PCR; TCRdb has only the in-frame clones, and not every one. Among approximately 65,000 clones listed, about nine tenths were seen once. This clone has only a few counts. The specimen was peripheral blood. This sequence originates from a woman between 18 and 29 years old with acute or convalescent COVID-19. The chain carries TRBV19 and TRBJ2-1; TRBD2 agrees at 16 bases. The CDR3 DNA is TGTGCCAGTAGTATGTTAGGGACTAGCGGGAGGGCCAATGAGCAGTTCTTC. Its protein product is CASSMLGTSGRANEQFF.